This T cell receptor beta chain was obtained from a study of patients and donors after allogeneic stem cell transplantation. This clonotype was observed a few times. Trimming removed 3 bases from V and 4 bases from J, with 12 bases in between. In germline, CDR1 is SEHNR, CDR2 FQNEAQ (reference sequence). The CDR3 covers 14 residues. TCRdb re-called the RT-PCR reads through MiXCR, storing one row per CDR3 protein. This table has approximately 410,000 distinct CDR3 sequences, 16% appearing once. The sample taken for sequencing was blood, either unsorted or a sorted T cell fraction (not recorded which). V and J are TRBV7-9 and TRBJ2-5; possible D gene TRBD1, 6 bases. The sequence came from a human donor who was either an allogeneic HSCT recipient or a stem cell or donor lymphocyte infusion donor (not recorded which). It is not recorded whose cells these are; they may come from a transplant donor. CDR3 DNA: TGTGCCAGCAGCTTGCAGGGGCACCCAGAGACCCAGTACTTC. Translating gives CASSLQGHPETQYF.